One and the same sample provided the 16 T cell receptor beta chains below, sequenced in a study of regulatory T cells in long-lasting Graves disease. The authors built TCR beta libraries using iRepertoire HTBI primers and Arm-PCR of CDR3 regions. In TCRdb, the multiplex PCR reads were re-called with MiXCR into one record per CDR3 protein. The data show 620,000 or so distinct CDR3 sequences, approximately 15% seen once. The time point denotes: newly diagnosed GD, antithyroid drugs for less than 3 months. Researchers made the TCR library from RNA that was extracted from PBMCs. In addition, the sample was reused for a study of T cells in Graves' hyperthyroidism and ophthalmopathy.

The sample in question was peripheral blood mononuclear cells (PBMCs), obtained at new diagnosis, from a patient treated with antithyroid drugs. The origin of the receptors is a woman under 40 with Graves disease.

A few counts support this clonotype. The chain recombines TRBV12-3 or TRBV12-4 with TRBJ2-1; the match to TRBD2 covers 13 bases. V dropped 3 bases and J dropped 8; count of bases not matched to a gene: 4. The CDR3 runs to 15 residues. CDR3 loop: CASSFGLAGADEQFF. The CDR3 nucleotides are TGTGCCAGCAGTTTCGGACTAGCGGGAGCAGATGAGCAGTTCTTC.

This clonotype was picked up many times. V is TRBV28 and J is TRBJ2-2; D may match TRBD1 or TRBD2 (5 bases each). The germline V and J ends were trimmed by 7 bases and 4 bases, with 13 bases remaining between them. The CDR3 spans 14 residues. In germline, CDR1 is MDHEN, CDR2 SYDVKM. The CDR3 sequence is CASILGVGTGELFF. CDR3 sequence (DNA): TGTGCCAGCATATTGGGGGTGGGCACCGGGGAGCTGTTTTTT.

This clonotype was seen a handful of times. The chain employs TRBV10-2 and TRBJ2-1; 9 nucleotides match TRBD1. The CDR3 runs to 15 residues. V trimming: 5 bases; J trimming: 8 bases; junction bases outside the gene matches: 10. Germline values: CDR1 WSHSY, CDR2 SAAADI. CDR3 region: CASSPTGGRWYEQFF. The CDR3 DNA reads TGCGCCAGCAGTCCTACAGGGGGCCGTTGGTATGAGCAGTTCTTC.

V and J are TRBV24-1 and TRBJ1-2, with no clear D. The germline CDR1 and CDR2 sequences are KGHDR and SFDVKD. The CDR3 sequence is 15 residues long. V was clipped by 5 bases and J by 0 bases, with 12 bases between them. For the CDR3, the DNA is TGTGCCACCAGTGCCACGAAATCAACTAACTATGGCTACACCTTC. Amino acid sequence: CATSATKSTNYGYTF.

The chain joins TRBV30 to TRBJ1-3; D gene ambiguous. The V end lost 0 bases, the J end lost 4 bases, and 7 bases lay between the germline ends. Germline values: CDR1 GTSNPN, CDR2 SVGIG (reference sequence). This CDR3 has 13 amino acids. CDR3 in amino acids: CAWSVLQGNTIYF. The CDR3 region has the DNA TGTGCCTGGAGTGTACTACAGGGAAACACCATATATTTT. The full variable domain, in which reference TRBV30 and TRBJ1-3 provide the parts outside the CDR3, is SQTIHQWPATLVQPVGSPLSLECTVEGTSNPNLYWYRQAAGRGLQLLFYSVGIGQISSEVPQNLSASRPQDRQFILSSKKLLLSDSGFYLCAWSVLQGNTIYFGEGSWLTVV.

This chain uses TRBV10-3 with TRBJ2-1; 11 positions agree with TRBD2. Germline values: CDR1 ENHRY, CDR2 SYGVKD. The CDR3 runs to 16 residues. The trim removed 4 bases at V and 5 bases at J, leaving 7 bases unmatched. CDR3 in DNA: TGTGCCATCAGTGGGCTGGGACTAGCGGATGACAATGAGCAGTTCTTC. It yields the protein CAISGLGLADDNEQFF.

This clonotype was detected only a few times. The genes are TRBV24-1 and TRBJ2-1; 11 bases are a match to TRBD2. The germline V gene has CDR1 KGHDR and CDR2 SFDVKD. This CDR3 spans 18 amino acids. Losses at the gene ends were 4 bases for V and 5 bases for J; bases not matched to a gene: 12. The CDR3 reads CATSDPPGGLAENNEQFF. DNA of the CDR3: TGTGCCACCAGTGACCCGCCGGGGGGACTAGCGGAAAACAATGAGCAGTTCTTC.

CDR3 protein: CASRDPGQNQETQYF. The CDR3 DNA is TGTGCCAGCAGGGATCCGGGACAAAACCAAGAGACCCAGTACTTC. The genes are TRBV7-9 and TRBJ2-5; D perhaps matches TRBD1 (6 bases). This CDR3 is 15 amino acids long. Trimming shortened V by 6 bases and J by 0 bases, and 14 bases separated the two germline ends. Germline V gene sequence: CDR1 SEHNR, CDR2 FQNEAQ (reference sequence).

The rearrangement links TRBV24-1 to TRBJ2-5; TRBD2 might be the D (6 bases). Germline values: CDR1 KGHDR, CDR2 SFDVKD. V shed 2 bases and J shed 3 bases, with 18 bases lying between them. There are 17 residues in the CDR3. In nucleotides, the CDR3 is TGTGCCACCAGTGATTCCAGAGGGACTGGTCGAAAAGAGACCCAGTACTTC. As protein: CATSDSRGTGRKETQYF.

The V gene is TRBV28, the J gene TRBJ2-3; D gene uncertain. This CDR3 has 12 amino acids. The V gene's germline CDR1 is MDHEN and CDR2 SYDVKM. Trimming cost V 3 bases and J 7 bases, with 8 bases left between them. This CDR3 reads CASSFTSNTQYF. The CDR3 nucleotides read TGTGCCAGCAGTTTTACCAGCAATACGCAGTATTTT.

The rearrangement joins TRBV6-2 or TRBV6-3 to TRBJ1-1; 7 positions match TRBD1. The germline gives CDR1 MNHEY, CDR2 SVGEGT. With V trimmed by 6 bases and J by 0 bases, 7 bases remained unmatched. The CDR3 sequence is 15 residues long. The CDR3 protein is CASSPQQGLNTEAFF. The CDR3 DNA is TGTGCCAGCAGCCCCCAACAGGGGTTGAACACTGAAGCTTTCTTT.

Only a few counts were recorded for this clonotype. Here the CDR3 DNA reads TGTGCCAGCAGTCACACAGACAGCACCCATTCACCCCTCCACTTT. Translation: CASSHTDSTHSPLHF. The chain joins TRBV11-2 to TRBJ1-6; possibly TRBD1 for D (5 bases). Germline V gives CDR1 SGHAT, CDR2 FQNNGV. V lost 6 bases and J lost 8, with 17 bases in between. This CDR3 contains 15 residues.

Only a few counts were recorded for this clonotype. This chain links TRBV6-1 with TRBJ1-2; 9 bases are shared with TRBD1. V dropped 5 bases and J dropped 4; count of bases not matched to a gene: 5. This CDR3 is 14 amino acids long. The germline gives CDR1 MNHNS, CDR2 SASEGT. Written as DNA, the CDR3 is TGTGCCAGCAGTAACGACAGGGGGGTCTATGGCTACACCTTC. This codes for CASSNDRGVYGYTF.

This clonotype was detected many times. The rearrangement links TRBV28 to TRBJ1-6; no firm D call. The V gene's germline CDR1 is MDHEN and CDR2 SYDVKM. This CDR3 has 13 amino acids. V lost 6 bases and J 13 bases, leaving 16 bases between the germline ends. DNA for the CDR3: TGTGCCAGCAGCACCACCGTAGCTTCCCCCCTCCACTTT. Translation gives CASSTTVASPLHF.

At least ten counts were recorded for this clonotype. This chain uses TRBV2 with TRBJ2-5; 8 bases align to TRBD1. Per the germline V gene, CDR1 is SNHLY and CDR2 is FYNNEI. The CDR3 is made up of 15 amino acids. The V and J ends lost 6 bases and 5 bases, in that order; junction bases with no gene match: 11. CDR3 in DNA: TGTGCCAGCAGGGAGACAGGGGTCGGCGGGGAGACCCAGTACTTC. Translating it yields CASRETGVGGETQYF.

The chain has TRBV18 and TRBJ2-2; D is unresolved. The CDR3 length is 14 residues. CDR1 KGHSH and CDR2 LQKENI come from the germline V gene. V lost 2 bases to trimming and J lost 6 bases, with 10 bases between them. CDR3 in DNA: TGTGCCAGCTCACCAGGTCCTCACGCCGGGGAGCTGTTTTTT. It encodes CASSPGPHAGELFF.